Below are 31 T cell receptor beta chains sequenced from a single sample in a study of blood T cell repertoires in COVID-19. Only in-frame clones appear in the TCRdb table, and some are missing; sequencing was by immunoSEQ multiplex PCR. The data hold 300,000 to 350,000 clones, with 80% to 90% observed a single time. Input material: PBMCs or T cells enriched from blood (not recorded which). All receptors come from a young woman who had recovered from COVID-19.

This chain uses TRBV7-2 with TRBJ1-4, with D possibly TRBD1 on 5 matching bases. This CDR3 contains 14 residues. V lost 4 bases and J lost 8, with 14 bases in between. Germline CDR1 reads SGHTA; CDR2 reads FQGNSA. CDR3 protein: CASSSGRSREKLFF. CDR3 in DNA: TGTGCCAGCAGCTCAGGGAGGTCGAGGGAAAAACTGTTTTTT.

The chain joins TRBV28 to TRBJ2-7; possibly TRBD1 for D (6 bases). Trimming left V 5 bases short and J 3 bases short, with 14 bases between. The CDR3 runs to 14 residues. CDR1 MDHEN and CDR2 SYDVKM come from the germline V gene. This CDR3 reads CASSPQTGLYEQYF. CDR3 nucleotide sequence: TGTGCCAGCAGTCCGCAGACAGGTCTCTACGAGCAGTACTTC.

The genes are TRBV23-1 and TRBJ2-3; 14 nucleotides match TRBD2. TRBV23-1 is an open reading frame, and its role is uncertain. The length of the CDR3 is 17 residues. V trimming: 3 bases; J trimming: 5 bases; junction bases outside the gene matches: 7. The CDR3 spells CASSHGLAGGPEDTQYF. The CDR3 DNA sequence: TGCGCCAGCAGTCATGGACTAGCGGGGGGCCCAGAAGATACGCAGTATTTT.

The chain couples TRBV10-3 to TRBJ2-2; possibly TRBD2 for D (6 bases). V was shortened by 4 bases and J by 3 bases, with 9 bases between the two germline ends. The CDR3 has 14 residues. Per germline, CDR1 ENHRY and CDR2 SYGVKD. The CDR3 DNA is TGTGCCATCAGTGGCGGGATGGACACCGGGGAGCTGTTTTTT. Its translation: CAISGGMDTGELFF.

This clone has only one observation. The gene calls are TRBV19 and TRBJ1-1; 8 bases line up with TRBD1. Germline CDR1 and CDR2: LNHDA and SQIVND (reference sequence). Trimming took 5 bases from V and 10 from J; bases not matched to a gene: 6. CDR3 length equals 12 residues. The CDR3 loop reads CASSVNRGGAFF. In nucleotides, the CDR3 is TGTGCCAGTAGTGTTAACAGGGGGGGAGCTTTCTTT.

The CDR3 DNA is TGTGCCAGCACCATTTTCCCGGGGACAGGGAGCACCTTC. Amino acid sequence: CASTIFPGTGSTF. V is TRBV12-3 or TRBV12-4 and J is TRBJ1-2; TRBD1 matches 9 bases. The CDR3 is 13 residues long. Trimming at V came to 7 bases and at J to 13 bases, leaving 13 bases not matched to a gene.

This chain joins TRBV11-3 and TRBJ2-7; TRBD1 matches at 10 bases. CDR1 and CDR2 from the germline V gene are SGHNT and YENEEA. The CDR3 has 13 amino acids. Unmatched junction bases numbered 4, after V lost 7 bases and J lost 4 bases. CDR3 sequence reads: CASTRTGGYEQYF. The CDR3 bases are TGTGCCAGCACCCGGACAGGGGGTTACGAGCAGTACTTC. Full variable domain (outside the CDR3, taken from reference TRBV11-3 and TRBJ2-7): EAGVVQSPRYKIIEKKQPVAFWCNPISGHNTLYWYLQNLGQGPELLIRYENEEAVDDSQLPKDRFSAERLKGVDSTLKIQPAELGDSAVYLCASTRTGGYEQYFGPGTRLTVT.

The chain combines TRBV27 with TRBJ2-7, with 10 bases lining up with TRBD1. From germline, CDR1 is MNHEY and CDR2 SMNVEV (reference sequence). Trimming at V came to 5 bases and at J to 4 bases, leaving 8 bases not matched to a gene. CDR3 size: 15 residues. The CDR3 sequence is CASSPGQGGKYEQYF. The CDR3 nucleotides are TGTGCCAGCAGTCCCGGACAGGGGGGTAAATACGAGCAGTACTTC.

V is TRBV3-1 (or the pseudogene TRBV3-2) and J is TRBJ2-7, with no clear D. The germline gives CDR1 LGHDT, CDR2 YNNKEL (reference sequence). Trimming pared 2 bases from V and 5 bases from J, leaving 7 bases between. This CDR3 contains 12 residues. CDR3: CASSQPGHEQYF. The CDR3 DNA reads TGTGCCAGCAGCCAACCAGGCCACGAGCAGTACTTC.

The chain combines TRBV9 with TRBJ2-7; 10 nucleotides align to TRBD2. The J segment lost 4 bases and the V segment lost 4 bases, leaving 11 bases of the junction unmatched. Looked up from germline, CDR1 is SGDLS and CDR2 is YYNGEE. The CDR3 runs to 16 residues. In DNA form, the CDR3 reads TGTGCCAGCAGCCCTACTCTAGCGGGAGCCAATTACGAGCAGTACTTC. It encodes CASSPTLAGANYEQYF.

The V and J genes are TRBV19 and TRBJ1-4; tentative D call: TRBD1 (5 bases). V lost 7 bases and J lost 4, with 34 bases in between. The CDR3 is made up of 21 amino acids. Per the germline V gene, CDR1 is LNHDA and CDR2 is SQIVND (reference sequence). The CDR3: CASNFLGGRGGIGHFNEKLFF. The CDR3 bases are TGTGCCAGTAACTTTTTGGGGGGGAGAGGCGGTATCGGACATTTTAATGAAAAACTGTTTTTT. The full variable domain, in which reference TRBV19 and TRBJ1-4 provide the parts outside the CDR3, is DGGITQSPKYLFRKEGQNVTLSCEQNLNHDAMYWYRQDPGQGLRLIYYSQIVNDFQKGDIAEGYSVSREKKESFPLTVTSAQKNPTAFYLCASNFLGGRGGIGHFNEKLFFGSGTQLSVL.

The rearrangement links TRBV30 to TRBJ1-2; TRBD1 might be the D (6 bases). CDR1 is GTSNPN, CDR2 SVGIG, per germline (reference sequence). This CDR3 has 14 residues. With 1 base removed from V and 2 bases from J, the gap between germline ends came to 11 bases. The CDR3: CAWSAYDRNYGYTF. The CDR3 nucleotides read TGTGCCTGGAGTGCTTATGACAGGAACTATGGCTACACCTTC.

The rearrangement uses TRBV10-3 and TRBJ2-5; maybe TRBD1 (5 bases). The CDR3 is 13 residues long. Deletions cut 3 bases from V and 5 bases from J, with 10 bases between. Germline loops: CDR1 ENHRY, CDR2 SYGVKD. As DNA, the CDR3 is TGTGCCATCAGTGAAGGGGTGGAGGAGACCCAGTACTTC. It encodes CAISEGVEETQYF.

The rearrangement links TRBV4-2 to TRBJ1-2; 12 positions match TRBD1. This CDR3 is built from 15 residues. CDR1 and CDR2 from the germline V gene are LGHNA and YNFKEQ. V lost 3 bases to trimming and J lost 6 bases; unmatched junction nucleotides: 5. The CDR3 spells CASSHEGTGGDGYTF. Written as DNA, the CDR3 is TGTGCCAGCAGCCATGAAGGGACAGGGGGCGATGGCTACACCTTC.

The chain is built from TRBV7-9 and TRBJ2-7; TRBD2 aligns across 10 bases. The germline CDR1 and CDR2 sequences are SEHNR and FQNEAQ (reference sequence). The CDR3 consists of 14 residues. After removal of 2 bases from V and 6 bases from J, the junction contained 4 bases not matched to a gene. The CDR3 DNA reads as TGTGCCAGCAGCTTATCGGGACTAGCGTCCGAGCAGTACTTC. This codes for CASSLSGLASEQYF.

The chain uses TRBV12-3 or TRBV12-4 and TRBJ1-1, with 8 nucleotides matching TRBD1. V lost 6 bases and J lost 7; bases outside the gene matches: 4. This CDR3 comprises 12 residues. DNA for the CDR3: TGTGCCAGCAGCCGACAGGGGTTTGAAGCTTTCTTT. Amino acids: CASSRQGFEAFF.

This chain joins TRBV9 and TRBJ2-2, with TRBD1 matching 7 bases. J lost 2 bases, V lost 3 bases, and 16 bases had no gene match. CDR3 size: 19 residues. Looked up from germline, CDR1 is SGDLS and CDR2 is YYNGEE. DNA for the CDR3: TGTGCCAGCAGCGCCCGGGACAGACCCCTAATTTTCAACACCGGGGAGCTGTTTTTT. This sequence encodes CASSARDRPLIFNTGELFF.

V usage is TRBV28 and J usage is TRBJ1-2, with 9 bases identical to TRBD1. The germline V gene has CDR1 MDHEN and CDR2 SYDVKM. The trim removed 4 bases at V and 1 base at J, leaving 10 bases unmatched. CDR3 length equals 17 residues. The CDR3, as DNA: TGTGCCAGCAGTTCACCCGGGACAGGGATGTATAACTATGGCTACACCTTC. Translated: CASSSPGTGMYNYGYTF.

The CDR3 sequence: CASSWQGADYGYTF. The CDR3 DNA is TGTGCCAGCAGTTGGCAGGGGGCGGACTATGGCTACACCTTC. The V call is TRBV28, the J call TRBJ1-2; TRBD1 agrees at 8 bases. Per germline, CDR1 MDHEN and CDR2 SYDVKM. The CDR3 is 14 residues long. J was trimmed by 3 bases and V by 4 bases; bases with no gene match: 4.

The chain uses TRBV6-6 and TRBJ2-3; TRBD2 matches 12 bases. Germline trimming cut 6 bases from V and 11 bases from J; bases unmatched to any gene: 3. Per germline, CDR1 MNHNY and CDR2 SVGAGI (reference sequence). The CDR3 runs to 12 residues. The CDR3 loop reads CASSKLAGGQYF. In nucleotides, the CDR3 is TGTGCCAGCAGCAAACTAGCGGGGGGGCAGTATTTT.

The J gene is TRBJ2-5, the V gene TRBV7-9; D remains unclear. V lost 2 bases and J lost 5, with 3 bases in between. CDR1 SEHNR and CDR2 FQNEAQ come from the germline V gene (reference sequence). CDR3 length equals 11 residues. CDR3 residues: CASSLSETQYF. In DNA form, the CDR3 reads TGTGCCAGCAGCTTATCGGAGACCCAGTACTTC.

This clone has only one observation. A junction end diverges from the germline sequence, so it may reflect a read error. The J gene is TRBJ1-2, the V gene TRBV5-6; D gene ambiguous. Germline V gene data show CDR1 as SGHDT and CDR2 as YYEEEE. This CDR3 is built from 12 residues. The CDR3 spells CASSLVAGPSTF. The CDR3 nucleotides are TGTGCCAGCAGCTTGGTTGCGGGTCCCTCTACATTC. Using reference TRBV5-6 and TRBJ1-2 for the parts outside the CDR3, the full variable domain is DAGVTQSPTHLIKTRGQQVTLRCSPKSGHDTVSWYQQALGQGPQFIFQYYEEEERQRGNFPDRFSGHQFPNYSSELNVNALLLGDSALYLCASSLVAGPSTFGSGTRLTVV.

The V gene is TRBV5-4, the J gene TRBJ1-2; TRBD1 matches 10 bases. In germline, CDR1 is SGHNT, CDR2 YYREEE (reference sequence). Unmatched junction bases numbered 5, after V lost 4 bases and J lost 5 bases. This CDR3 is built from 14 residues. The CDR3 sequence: CASSGGGQGYGYTF. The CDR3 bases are TGTGCCAGCAGCGGAGGGGGACAGGGGTATGGCTACACCTTC.

The CDR3 spells CASSQPDRGNSPLHF. The CDR3 nucleotides are TGCGCCAGCAGTCAGCCGGACAGGGGAAATTCACCCCTCCACTTT. The chain recombines TRBV23-1 with TRBJ1-6; 9 bases are a match to TRBD1. TRBV23-1 is sorted into the ORF group, with uncertain function. The V and J ends lost 3 bases and 7 bases, in that order; junction bases with no gene match: 4. This CDR3 is 15 amino acids long.

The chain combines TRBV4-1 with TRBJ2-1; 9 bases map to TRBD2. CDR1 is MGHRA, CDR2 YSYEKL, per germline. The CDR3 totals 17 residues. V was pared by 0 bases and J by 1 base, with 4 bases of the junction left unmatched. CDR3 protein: CASSQDPSGVSYNEQFF. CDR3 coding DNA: TGCGCCAGCAGCCAAGACCCTAGCGGGGTATCCTACAATGAGCAGTTCTTC.

The CDR3 loop is CASSPGQDTYNEQFF. The CDR3 nucleotides are TGTGCCAGCAGCCCGGGACAGGACACGTACAATGAGCAGTTCTTC. This chain connects TRBV3-1 (or the pseudogene TRBV3-2) to TRBJ2-1; 8 nucleotides line up with TRBD1. Germline V gene sequence: CDR1 LGHDT, CDR2 YNNKEL (reference sequence). J was trimmed by 4 bases and V by 4 bases; bases with no gene match: 6. CDR3 length equals 15 residues.

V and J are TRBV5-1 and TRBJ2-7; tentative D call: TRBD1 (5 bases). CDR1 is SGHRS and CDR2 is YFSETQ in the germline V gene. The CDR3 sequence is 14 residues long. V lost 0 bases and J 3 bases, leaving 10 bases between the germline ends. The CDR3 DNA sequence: TGCGCCAGCAGCTTGGGGCAGGGCTACTACGAGCAGTACTTC. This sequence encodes CASSLGQGYYEQYF.

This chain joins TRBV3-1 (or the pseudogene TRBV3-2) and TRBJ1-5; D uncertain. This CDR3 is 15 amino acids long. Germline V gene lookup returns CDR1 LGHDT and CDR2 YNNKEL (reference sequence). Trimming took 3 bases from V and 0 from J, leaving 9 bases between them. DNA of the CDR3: TGTGCCAGCAGCCAGTCTGTCTATAGCAATCAGCCCCAGCATTTT. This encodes CASSQSVYSNQPQHF.

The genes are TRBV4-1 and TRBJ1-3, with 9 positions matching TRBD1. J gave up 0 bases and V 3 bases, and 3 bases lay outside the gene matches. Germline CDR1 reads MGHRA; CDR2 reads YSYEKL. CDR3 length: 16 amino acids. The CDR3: CASSHGTGLSGNTIYF. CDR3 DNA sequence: TGCGCCAGCAGCCACGGGACAGGGCTCTCTGGAAACACCATATATTTT.

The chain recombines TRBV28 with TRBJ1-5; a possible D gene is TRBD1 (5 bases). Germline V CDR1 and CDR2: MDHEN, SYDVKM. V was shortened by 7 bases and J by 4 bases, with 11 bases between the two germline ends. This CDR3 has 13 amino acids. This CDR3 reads CASKKQVNQPQHF. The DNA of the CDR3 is TGTGCCAGCAAAAAACAGGTTAATCAGCCCCAGCATTTT.

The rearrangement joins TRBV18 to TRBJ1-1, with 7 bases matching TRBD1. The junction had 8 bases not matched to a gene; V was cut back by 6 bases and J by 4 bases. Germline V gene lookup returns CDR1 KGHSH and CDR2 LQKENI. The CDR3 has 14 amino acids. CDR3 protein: CASSPTTGSTEAFF. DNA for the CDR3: TGTGCCAGCTCGCCTACGACAGGGAGCACTGAAGCTTTCTTT. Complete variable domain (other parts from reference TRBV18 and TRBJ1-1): NAGVMQNPRHLVRRRGQEARLRCSPMKGHSHVYWYRQLPEEGLKFMVYLQKENIIDESGMPKERFSAEFPKEGPSILRIQQVVRGDSAAYFCASSPTTGSTEAFFGQGTRLTVV.